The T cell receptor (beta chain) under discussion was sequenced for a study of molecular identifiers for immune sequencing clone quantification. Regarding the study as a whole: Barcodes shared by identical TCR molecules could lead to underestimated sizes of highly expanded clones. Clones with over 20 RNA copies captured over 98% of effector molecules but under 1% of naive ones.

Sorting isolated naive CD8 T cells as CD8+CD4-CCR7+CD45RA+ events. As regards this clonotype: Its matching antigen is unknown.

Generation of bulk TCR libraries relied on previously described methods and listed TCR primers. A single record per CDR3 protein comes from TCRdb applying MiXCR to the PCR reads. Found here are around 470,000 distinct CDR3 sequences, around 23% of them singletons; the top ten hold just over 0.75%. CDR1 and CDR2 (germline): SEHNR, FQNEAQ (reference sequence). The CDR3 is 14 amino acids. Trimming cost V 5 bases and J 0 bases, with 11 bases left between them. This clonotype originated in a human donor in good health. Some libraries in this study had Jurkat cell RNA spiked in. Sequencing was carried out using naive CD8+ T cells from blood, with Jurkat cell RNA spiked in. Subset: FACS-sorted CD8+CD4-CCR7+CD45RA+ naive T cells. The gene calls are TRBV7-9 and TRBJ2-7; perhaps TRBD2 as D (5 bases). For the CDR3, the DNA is TGTGCCAGCAGCCACACTAGTAGCTCCTACGAGCAGTACTTC. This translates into CASSHTSSSYEQYF.